This TCR beta chain comes out of a study of beta chain features in type 1 diabetes. Findings and caveats of the study: A closer apparent resemblance between naive, central memory and Treg TCRB repertoires was seen in patients than in healthy donors. Within each of all four CD4+ subsets, Type 1 diabetes patients had TCRB CDR3s that were moderately but significantly shorter.

The CDR3 is made up of 16 amino acids. Per germline, CDR1 LGHNA and CDR2 YNFKEQ. Trimming removed 3 bases at V and 4 bases at J, with 18 bases between. CD4+ cells of the naive, central memory, regulatory and stem cell-like memory types were sorted via CD45RO/CCR7/CD25/CD127/CD95/CD27. What was sequenced were expressed TCRB transcripts, since all of the isolated RNA had been reverse transcribed. Using immunoSEQ multiplex PCR, the repertoire was profiled, and TCRdb retains in-frame clones only, with some absent. This sample has about 470,000 clones, with about 32% found just once. There are a few counts of this clone. The antigen is unknown.

Specimen: naive CD4+ T cells from blood. This receptor was obtained from a man aged 18 to 30 in good health. The chain links TRBV4-2 to TRBJ2-5; perhaps D is TRBD1 or TRBD2 (5 bases each). CDR3 sequence (DNA): TGTGCCAGCAGCCAGAAGGGGACGGGGAGAGGAGAGACCCAGTACTTC. Amino acids: CASSQKGTGRGETQYF.